The next 29 T cell receptor beta chains were all read from a single sample in a study of blood T cell repertoires in COVID-19. Produced via immunoSEQ multiplex PCR; TCRdb's table is partial and in-frame only. The sample includes about 170,000 clones, around four fifths seen only once; the top ten take approximately 2%. The sequenced sample consisted of peripheral blood. These TCRs come from a woman aged 80 or over with acute or convalescent COVID-19.

The rearrangement links TRBV5-1 to TRBJ2-7; 9 nucleotides line up with TRBD2. Germline-derived CDR1 and CDR2 are SGHRS and YFSETQ. The CDR3 totals 15 residues. The J segment lost 3 bases and the V segment lost 4 bases, leaving 8 bases of the junction unmatched. CDR3 sequence (DNA): TGCGCCAGCAGCCTGTTGGCGGGGGGGATCTACGAGCAGTACTTC. As protein: CASSLLAGGIYEQYF.

The sample holds one count of this clone. The chain has TRBV4-2 and TRBJ2-7; 13 nucleotides match TRBD2. Germline CDR1 is LGHNA and CDR2 is YNFKEQ. This CDR3 has 16 residues. After removal of 2 bases from V and 3 bases from J, the junction contained 4 bases not matched to a gene. The chain's CDR3 is CASSQSTSGGVYEQYF. In DNA form, the CDR3 reads TGTGCCAGCAGCCAATCCACTAGCGGGGGGGTCTACGAGCAGTACTTC.

This chain connects TRBV6-2 or TRBV6-3 to TRBJ2-7; maybe TRBD1 (6 bases). CDR1 and CDR2 from the germline V gene are MNHEY and SVGEGT. The CDR3 has 18 amino acids. Trimming took off 4 bases at V and 4 bases at J, with 26 bases between the two ends. DNA for the CDR3: TGTGCCAGCAGTTGGGAGACAGGTATACGGAGCAGTACATACGAGCAGTACTTC. Residues: CASSWETGIRSSTYEQYF.

This chain joins TRBV7-9 and TRBJ2-3; 8 nucleotides match TRBD2. CDR3 size: 14 residues. Germline V gene data show CDR1 as SEHNR and CDR2 as FQNEAQ (reference sequence). Trimming at V came to 6 bases and at J to 2 bases, leaving 4 bases not matched to a gene. CDR3 region: CASSAGGNTDTQYF. The CDR3 DNA sequence: TGTGCCAGCAGTGCGGGGGGCAACACAGATACGCAGTATTTT.

J is TRBJ2-1 and V is TRBV18, with unresolved D. Germline CDR1 KGHSH, CDR2 LQKENI. The CDR3 has 15 amino acids. The V end lost 3 bases, the J end lost 3 bases, and 12 bases lay between the germline ends. This CDR3 reads CASSPSSDGYNEQFF. The CDR3 bases are TGTGCCAGCTCACCGTCGAGCGACGGCTACAATGAGCAGTTCTTC.

The gene calls are TRBV4-2 and TRBJ1-4; 7 nucleotides agree with TRBD1. This CDR3 region has 16 residues. V lost 1 base, J lost 7 bases, and 9 bases stayed unmatched. Germline-derived CDR1 and CDR2 are LGHNA and YNFKEQ. CDR3 bases: TGTGCCAGCAGCCAAGCGGGACAGTTATACCTTGAAAAACTGTTTTTT. Protein sequence: CASSQAGQLYLEKLFF.

The J gene is TRBJ2-1, the V gene TRBV5-1, with TRBD1 matching 9 bases. The ends lost 0 bases at V and 3 bases at J; junction bases unmatched: 1. The germline V gene encodes CDR1 SGHRS and CDR2 YFSETQ. CDR3 length: 15 amino acids. CDR3: CASSLEDRGYNEQFF. The CDR3 DNA sequence: TGCGCCAGCAGCTTGGAGGACAGGGGCTACAATGAGCAGTTCTTC.

This chain uses TRBV18 with TRBJ1-1, with a possible D match to TRBD1 (6 bases). CDR1 is KGHSH and CDR2 is LQKENI in the germline V gene. This CDR3 is 14 amino acids long. Trimming cost V 3 bases and J 5 bases, with 13 bases left between them. The CDR3 reads CASSPQQGNTEAFF. The CDR3 DNA sequence: TGTGCCAGCTCACCTCAACAGGGAAATACTGAAGCTTTCTTT. Together with reference TRBV18 and TRBJ1-1, the CDR3 gives the full variable domain: NAGVMQNPRHLVRRRGQEARLRCSPMKGHSHVYWYRQLPEEGLKFMVYLQKENIIDESGMPKERFSAEFPKEGPSILRIQQVVRGDSAAYFCASSPQQGNTEAFFGQGTRLTVV.

The chain combines TRBV15 with TRBJ2-7; 9 nucleotides agree with TRBD2. CDR3 length equals 14 residues. V was clipped by 6 bases and J by 5 bases; unmatched bases: 8. Germline V gene lookup returns CDR1 LNHNV and CDR2 YYDKDF (reference sequence). The CDR3 region is CATSPGLANDEQYF. CDR3 sequence (DNA): TGTGCCACCAGTCCGGGACTAGCTAACGACGAGCAGTACTTC.

The genes are TRBV27 and TRBJ1-5; no clear D gene. Germline CDR1 is MNHEY and CDR2 is SMNVEV (reference sequence). The CDR3 totals 13 residues. The germline V and J ends were trimmed by 4 bases and 3 bases, with 7 bases remaining between them. As DNA, the CDR3 is TGTGCCAGCAGTTCCGGGAACAATCAGCCCCAGCATTTT. This codes for CASSSGNNQPQHF.

A single count supports this clone. This chain connects TRBV25-1 to TRBJ1-1; 7 bases fit TRBD1. The CDR3 consists of 14 residues. After removal of 6 bases from V and 4 bases from J, the junction contained 8 bases not matched to a gene. In germline, CDR1 is MGHDK, CDR2 SYGVNS. The CDR3 DNA reads TGTGCCAGCAGAAAGACAGGGCGTCCCACTGAAGCTTTCTTT. It yields the protein CASRKTGRPTEAFF.

V and J are TRBV5-6 and TRBJ2-7; 11 bases are a match to TRBD1. Germline V gene lookup returns CDR1 SGHDT and CDR2 YYEEEE. The junction had 9 bases not matched to a gene; V was cut back by 4 bases and J by 6 bases. The CDR3 has 15 residues. CDR3 sequence (DNA): TGTGCCAGCAGCGCCCACTTGGGACAGGGGGGCGAGCAGTACTTC. Translated, it gives CASSAHLGQGGEQYF.

The chain couples TRBV2 to TRBJ2-3, with 8 bases lining up with TRBD1. Germline assignment: CDR1 SNHLY and CDR2 FYNNEI. The CDR3 covers 15 residues. V lost 7 bases to trimming and J lost 2 bases; unmatched junction nucleotides: 8. The CDR3 DNA sequence: TGTGCCAGCACTTTCGGACAGGGACCCACAGATACGCAGTATTTT. Its protein is CASTFGQGPTDTQYF.

The CDR3 protein is CASSFPPGLAGGRTYNEQFF. In DNA, the CDR3 is TGCGCCAGCAGCTTCCCACCGGGACTAGCGGGAGGGCGCACCTACAATGAGCAGTTCTTC. The chain combines TRBV5-1 with TRBJ2-1, with 16 bases matching TRBD2. V lost 2 bases, J lost 2 bases, and 10 bases stayed unmatched. The CDR3 spans 20 residues. Germline V gene sequence: CDR1 SGHRS, CDR2 YFSETQ.

The chain combines TRBV3-1 (or the pseudogene TRBV3-2) with TRBJ2-1; TRBD1 might be the D (5 bases). Between the trimmed V and J ends, which lost 3 bases and 6 bases, there was a span of 12 bases. CDR1 and CDR2 from the germline V gene are LGHDT and YNNKEL (reference sequence). The CDR3 consists of 14 residues. The CDR3 loop is CASSQIIGANEQFF. The CDR3 nucleotides read TGTGCCAGCAGCCAGATCATAGGGGCCAATGAGCAGTTCTTC.

In nucleotides, the CDR3 is TGCGCCAGCAGCTTCGACAGAGGCACAGATACGCAGTATTTT. Translation: CASSFDRGTDTQYF. The chain couples TRBV4-3 to TRBJ2-3; TRBD1 might be the D (5 bases). CDR1 and CDR2 (germline): LGHNA, YSLEER. The CDR3 consists of 14 residues. Trimming removed 5 bases at V and 1 base at J, with 10 bases between.

This chain uses TRBV2 with TRBJ2-2; TRBD2 matches at 7 bases. J gave up 3 bases and V 2 bases, and 3 bases lay outside the gene matches. Germline assignment: CDR1 SNHLY and CDR2 FYNNEI. The CDR3 is 15 residues long. CDR3 sequence (DNA): TGTGCCAGCAGTGAACTAGCGGCCTACACCGGGGAGCTGTTTTTT. This sequence encodes CASSELAAYTGELFF. The full variable domain, with the rest looked up from reference TRBV2 and TRBJ2-2, is EPEVTQTPSHQVTQMGQEVILRCVPISNHLYFYWYRQILGQKVEFLVSFYNNEISEKSEIFDDQFSVERPDGSNFTLKIRSTKLEDSAMYFCASSELAAYTGELFFGEGSRLTVL.

The J gene is TRBJ1-1, the V gene TRBV9; TRBD1 aligns across 8 bases. Germline CDR1 reads SGDLS; CDR2 reads YYNGEE. This CDR3 spans 14 amino acids. The trim removed 4 bases at V and 5 bases at J, leaving 7 bases unmatched. DNA for the CDR3: TGTGCCAGCAGCATCACTCAGGGGGCGACTGAAGCTTTCTTT. Residues: CASSITQGATEAFF.

The chain is built from TRBV6-2 or TRBV6-3 and TRBJ1-5; no clear D. This CDR3 spans 18 amino acids. In germline, CDR1 is MNHEY, CDR2 SVGEGT. The V end lost 6 bases, the J end lost 3 bases, and 24 bases lay between the germline ends. The CDR3 protein is CASSREADWNVHNQPQHF. Here the CDR3 DNA reads TGTGCCAGCAGCCGCGAGGCCGACTGGAATGTTCACAATCAGCCCCAGCATTTT.

The rearrangement joins TRBV19 to TRBJ1-5; D is unclear. The ends were cut back, 6 bases at V and 5 bases at J, with 11 bases in the middle. This CDR3 is 13 amino acids long. Per germline, CDR1 LNHDA and CDR2 SQIVND (reference sequence). For the CDR3, the DNA is TGTGCCAGTAGCCATGACGGAGATCAGCCCCAGCATTTT. Translated: CASSHDGDQPQHF.

Here the CDR3 reads CASSSGLAGGSNEQFF. CDR3 nucleotide sequence: TGCGCCAGCAGCTCCGGACTAGCGGGGGGGTCCAATGAGCAGTTCTTC. This chain uses TRBV5-1 with TRBJ2-1; TRBD2 matches at 15 bases. The CDR3 spans 16 residues. J lost 6 bases, V lost 3 bases, and 4 bases had no gene match. CDR1 SGHRS and CDR2 YFSETQ come from the germline V gene. Full variable domain (rest looked up from reference TRBV5-1 and TRBJ2-1): KAGVTQTPRYLIKTRGQQVTLSCSPISGHRSVSWYQQTPGQGLQFLFEYFSETQRNKGNFPGRFSGRQFSNSRSEMNVSTLELGDSALYLCASSSGLAGGSNEQFFGPGTRLTVL.

The rearrangement joins TRBV19 to TRBJ2-2; 8 bases fit TRBD2. The CDR3 totals 15 residues. J gave up 7 bases and V 1 base, and 5 bases lay outside the gene matches. Germline CDR1 and CDR2: LNHDA and SQIVND (reference sequence). The CDR3 sequence: CASSIGGLAHGELFF. For the CDR3, the DNA is TGTGCCAGTAGTATAGGCGGACTAGCACACGGGGAGCTGTTTTTT.

This chain links TRBV6-2 or TRBV6-3 with TRBJ2-4; 8 bases are a match to TRBD1. CDR1 MNHEY and CDR2 SVGEGT come from the germline V gene. The trim removed 4 bases at V and 0 bases at J, leaving 14 bases unmatched. This CDR3 contains 19 residues. The CDR3 here is CASSFSGQGAPQAKNIQYF. CDR3 nucleotides: TGTGCCAGCAGTTTCTCTGGGCAGGGGGCTCCCCAAGCCAAAAACATTCAGTACTTC.

The rearrangement joins TRBV5-1 to TRBJ1-2; D not certain. CDR3 length: 13 residues. V lost 5 bases and J 3 bases, leaving 11 bases between the germline ends. Germline V gives CDR1 SGHRS, CDR2 YFSETQ. The CDR3 DNA is TGCGCCAGCAGGGCGACACCCGACTATGGCTACACCTTC. Translation: CASRATPDYGYTF.

This chain links TRBV6-5 with TRBJ1-6; D perhaps matches TRBD1 (6 bases). Germline V gives CDR1 MNHEY, CDR2 SVGAGI. This CDR3 comprises 13 residues. Trimming removed 8 bases at V and 9 bases at J, with 14 bases between. This CDR3 reads CASSGALSSPLHF. The CDR3 coding sequence is TGTGCCAGCTCAGGGGCTTTATCTTCACCCCTCCACTTT.

The gene calls are TRBV5-4 and TRBJ1-2; tentative D call: TRBD1 (5 bases). Trimming left V 0 bases short and J 5 bases short, with 11 bases between. The CDR3 consists of 14 residues. Per the germline V gene, CDR1 is SGHNT and CDR2 is YYREEE (reference sequence). CDR3 in amino acids: CASSLAGGLYGYTF. Here the CDR3 DNA reads TGTGCCAGCAGCTTGGCCGGGGGACTTTATGGCTACACCTTC. Full variable domain (rest looked up from reference TRBV5-4 and TRBJ1-2): ETGVTQSPTHLIKTRGQQVTLRCSSQSGHNTVSWYQQALGQGPQFIFQYYREEENGRGNFPPRFSGLQFPNYSSELNVNALELDDSALYLCASSLAGGLYGYTFGSGTRLTVV.

The V gene is TRBV29-1, the J gene TRBJ2-1, with TRBD2 matching over 7 bases. CDR1 is SQVTM and CDR2 is ANQGSEA in the germline V gene. This CDR3 contains 15 residues. The CDR3 spells CSFRRPSGEYNEQFF. The CDR3, as DNA: TGCAGTTTCCGAAGGCCTAGCGGAGAATACAATGAGCAGTTCTTC.

The chain combines TRBV28 with TRBJ2-7; possibly TRBD1 for D (6 bases). The germline V gene has CDR1 MDHEN and CDR2 SYDVKM. This CDR3 is 16 amino acids long. V was trimmed by 4 bases and J by 4 bases, leaving 20 bases between them. The CDR3 DNA sequence: TGTGCCAGCAGTTCATATAGGGGTGAACAGGGTTACGAGCAGTACTTC. It translates to CASSSYRGEQGYEQYF.

The V call is TRBV4-1, the J call TRBJ1-2; 7 bases match TRBD1. Germline values: CDR1 MGHRA, CDR2 YSYEKL. The CDR3 contains 18 residues. Losses at the gene ends were 4 bases for V and 6 bases for J; bases not matched to a gene: 20. The CDR3, as DNA: TGCGCCAGCAGCCGAGCAGTGGGGGGCAGGGGGACCCCCGATGGCTACACCTTC. Its translation: CASSRAVGGRGTPDGYTF.